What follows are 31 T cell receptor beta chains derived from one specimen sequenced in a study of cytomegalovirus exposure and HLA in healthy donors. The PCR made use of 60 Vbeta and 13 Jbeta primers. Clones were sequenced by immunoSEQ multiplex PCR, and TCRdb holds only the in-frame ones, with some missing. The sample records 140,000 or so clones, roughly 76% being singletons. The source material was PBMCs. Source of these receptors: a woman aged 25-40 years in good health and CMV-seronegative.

The CDR3 sequence: CAWSVNRAYEQYF. CDR3 DNA sequence: TGTGCCTGGAGTGTTAACAGGGCCTACGAGCAGTACTTC. V gene TRBV30 combines with J gene TRBJ2-5, with D possibly TRBD1 on 6 matching bases. The J call may be faulty, since TRBJ2-7 better matches the DNA end. Per the germline V gene, CDR1 is GTSNPN and CDR2 is SVGIG (reference sequence). The CDR3 has 13 amino acids.

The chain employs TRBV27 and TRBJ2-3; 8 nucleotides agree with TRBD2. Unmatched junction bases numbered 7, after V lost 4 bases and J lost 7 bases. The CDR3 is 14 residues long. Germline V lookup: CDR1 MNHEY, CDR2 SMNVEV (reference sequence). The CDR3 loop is CASSSPSGSNTQYF. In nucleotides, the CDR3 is TGTGCCAGCAGTTCCCCGAGCGGGAGTAATACGCAGTATTTT.

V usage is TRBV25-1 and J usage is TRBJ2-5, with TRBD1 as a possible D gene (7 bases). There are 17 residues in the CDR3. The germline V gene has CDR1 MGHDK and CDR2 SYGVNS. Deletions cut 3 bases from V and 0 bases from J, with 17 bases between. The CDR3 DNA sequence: TGTGCCAGCAGTGAGGGTCGGAGGGGGCTGTACCAAGAGACCCAGTACTTC. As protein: CASSEGRRGLYQETQYF.

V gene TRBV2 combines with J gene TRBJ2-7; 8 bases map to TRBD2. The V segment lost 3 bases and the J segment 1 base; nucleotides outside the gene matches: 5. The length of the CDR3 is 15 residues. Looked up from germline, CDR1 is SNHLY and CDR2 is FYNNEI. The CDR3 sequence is CASSDLGLGSYEQYF. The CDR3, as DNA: TGTGCCAGCAGTGATCTGGGACTAGGGTCCTACGAGCAGTACTTC.

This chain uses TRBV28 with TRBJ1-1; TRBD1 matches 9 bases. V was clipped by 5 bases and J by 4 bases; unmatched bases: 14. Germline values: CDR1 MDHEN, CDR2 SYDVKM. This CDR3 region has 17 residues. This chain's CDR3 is CASSPGGQGKRVTEAFF. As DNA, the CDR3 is TGTGCCAGCAGTCCAGGGGGACAGGGAAAGAGGGTCACTGAAGCTTTCTTT.

The chain's CDR3 is CASSILAGETDTQYF. In nucleotides, the CDR3 is TGTGCCAGCAGCATTCTAGCGGGGGAAACAGATACGCAGTATTTT. This chain links TRBV7-8 with TRBJ2-3; 10 nucleotides align to TRBD2. The CDR3 length is 15 residues. With V trimmed by 5 bases and J by 3 bases, 5 bases remained unmatched. The V gene's germline CDR1 is SGHVS and CDR2 FQNEAQ.

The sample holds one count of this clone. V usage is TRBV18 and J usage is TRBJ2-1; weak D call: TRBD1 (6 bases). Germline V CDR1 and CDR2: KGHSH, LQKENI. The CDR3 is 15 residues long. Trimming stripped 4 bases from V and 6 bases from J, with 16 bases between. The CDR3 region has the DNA TGTGCCAGCTCACTCCTTTTACAGGGTGTCAATGAGCAGTTCTTC. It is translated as CASSLLLQGVNEQFF.

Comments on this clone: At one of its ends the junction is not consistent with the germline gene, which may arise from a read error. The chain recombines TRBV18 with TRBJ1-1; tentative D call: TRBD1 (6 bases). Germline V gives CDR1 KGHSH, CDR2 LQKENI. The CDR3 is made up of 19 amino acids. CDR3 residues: CAGSTRILQGRFMNTEAFF. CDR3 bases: TGTGCCGGCTCAACGAGGATACTGCAGGGGAGATTCATGAACACTGAAGCTTTCTTT.

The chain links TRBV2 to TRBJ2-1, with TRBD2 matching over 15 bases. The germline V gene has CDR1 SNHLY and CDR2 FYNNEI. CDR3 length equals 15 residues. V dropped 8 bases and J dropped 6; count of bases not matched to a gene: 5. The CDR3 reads CASARTSGGANEQFF. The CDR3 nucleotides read TGTGCCAGCGCCCGGACTAGCGGGGGGGCCAATGAGCAGTTCTTC.

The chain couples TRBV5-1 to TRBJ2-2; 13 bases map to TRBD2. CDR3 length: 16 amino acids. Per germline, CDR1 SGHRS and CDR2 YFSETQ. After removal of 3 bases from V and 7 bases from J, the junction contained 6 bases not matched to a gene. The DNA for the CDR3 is TGCGCCAGCAGCTCACTAGCGGGAGGGCCTATCGGGGAGCTGTTTTTT. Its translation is CASSSLAGGPIGELFF.

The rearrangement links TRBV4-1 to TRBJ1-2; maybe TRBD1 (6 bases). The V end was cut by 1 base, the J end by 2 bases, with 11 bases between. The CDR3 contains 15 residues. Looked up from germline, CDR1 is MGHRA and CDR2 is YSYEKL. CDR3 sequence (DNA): TGCGCCAGCAGCCAAGTTCAGGGGATCAACTATGGCTACACCTTC. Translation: CASSQVQGINYGYTF.

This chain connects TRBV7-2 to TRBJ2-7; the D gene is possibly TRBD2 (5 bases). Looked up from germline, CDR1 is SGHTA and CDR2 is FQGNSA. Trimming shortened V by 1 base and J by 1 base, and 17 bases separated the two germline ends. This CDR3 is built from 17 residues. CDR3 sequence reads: CASSLVPLGSYSYEQYF. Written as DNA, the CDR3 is TGTGCCAGCAGCTTAGTCCCACTTGGGAGTTATTCCTACGAGCAGTACTTC. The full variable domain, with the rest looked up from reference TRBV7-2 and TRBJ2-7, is GAGVSQSPSNKVTEKGKDVELRCDPISGHTALYWYRQSLGQGLEFLIYFQGNSAPDKSGLPSDRFSAERTGGSVSTLTIQRTQQEDSAVYLCASSLVPLGSYSYEQYFGPGTRLTVT.

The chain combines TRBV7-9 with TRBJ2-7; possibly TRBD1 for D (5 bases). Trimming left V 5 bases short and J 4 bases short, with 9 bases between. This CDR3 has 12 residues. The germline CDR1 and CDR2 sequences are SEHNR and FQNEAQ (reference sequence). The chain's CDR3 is CASSTTGYEQYF. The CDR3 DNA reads TGTGCCAGCAGCACAACAGGATACGAGCAGTACTTC.

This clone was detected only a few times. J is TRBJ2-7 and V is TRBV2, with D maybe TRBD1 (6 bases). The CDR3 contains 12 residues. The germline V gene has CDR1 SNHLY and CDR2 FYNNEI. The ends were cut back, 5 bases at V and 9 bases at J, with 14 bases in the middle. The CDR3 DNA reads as TGTGCCAGCAGTATGACAGGAGTTGCGCAGTACTTC. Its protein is CASSMTGVAQYF.

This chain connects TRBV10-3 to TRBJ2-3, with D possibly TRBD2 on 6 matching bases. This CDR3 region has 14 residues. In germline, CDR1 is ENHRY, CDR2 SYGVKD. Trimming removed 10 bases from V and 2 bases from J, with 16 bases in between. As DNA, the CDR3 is TGTGCCACCAATACTCGGAGGGACACAGATACGCAGTATTTT. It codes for CATNTRRDTDTQYF.

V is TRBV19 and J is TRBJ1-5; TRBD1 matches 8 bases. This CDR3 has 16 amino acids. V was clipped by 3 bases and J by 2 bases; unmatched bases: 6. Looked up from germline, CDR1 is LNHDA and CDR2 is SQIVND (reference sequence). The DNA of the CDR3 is TGTGCCAGTAGTATGCGACAGGGGCGAGGCAATCAGCCCCAGCATTTT. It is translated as CASSMRQGRGNQPQHF.

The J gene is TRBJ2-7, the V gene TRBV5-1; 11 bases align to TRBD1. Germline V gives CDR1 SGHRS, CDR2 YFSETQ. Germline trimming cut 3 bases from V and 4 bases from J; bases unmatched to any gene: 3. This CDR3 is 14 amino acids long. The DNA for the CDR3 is TGCGCCAGCAGCTCGGGACAGGGGGGATACGAGCAGTACTTC. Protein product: CASSSGQGGYEQYF.

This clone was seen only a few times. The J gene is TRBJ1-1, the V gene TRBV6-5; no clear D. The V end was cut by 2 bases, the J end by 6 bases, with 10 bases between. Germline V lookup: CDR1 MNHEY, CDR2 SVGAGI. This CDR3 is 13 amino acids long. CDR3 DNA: TGTGCCAGCAGTTACAGCTGGGCATCTGAAGCTTTCTTT. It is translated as CASSYSWASEAFF.

The CDR3 here is CASSKAGRVHSNQPQHF. CDR3 sequence (DNA): TGTGCCAGCAGCAAAGCAGGCAGGGTCCATAGCAATCAGCCCCAGCATTTT. The J gene is TRBJ1-5, the V gene TRBV21-1; TRBD1, the table's D call, was not compared with the DNA. TRBV21-1 is labeled a pseudogene. The CDR3 spans 17 residues.

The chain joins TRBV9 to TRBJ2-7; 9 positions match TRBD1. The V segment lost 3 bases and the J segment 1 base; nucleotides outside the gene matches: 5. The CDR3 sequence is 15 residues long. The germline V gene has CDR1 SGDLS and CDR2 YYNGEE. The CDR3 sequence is CASSAGTGISYEQYF. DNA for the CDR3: TGTGCCAGCAGCGCCGGGACAGGGATTTCCTACGAGCAGTACTTC.

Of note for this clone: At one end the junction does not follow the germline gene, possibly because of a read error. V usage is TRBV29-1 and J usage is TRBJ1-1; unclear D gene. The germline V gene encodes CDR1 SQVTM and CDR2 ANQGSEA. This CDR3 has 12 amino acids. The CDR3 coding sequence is TGCAGCGTCGAAGCCGCGTGGACTGAAGCTTTCTTT. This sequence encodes CSVEAAWTEAFF.

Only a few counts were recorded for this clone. This CDR3 is CASSTGTSGSDEQYF. CDR3 DNA: TGTGCCAGCAGTACCGGGACTAGCGGGAGCGACGAGCAGTACTTC. This chain connects TRBV6-4 to TRBJ2-7, with TRBD2 identical over 14 bases. The CDR3 extends over 15 amino acids. V was pared by 5 bases and J by 5 bases, with 5 bases of the junction left unmatched. Germline V gene sequence: CDR1 MRHNA, CDR2 SNTAGT.

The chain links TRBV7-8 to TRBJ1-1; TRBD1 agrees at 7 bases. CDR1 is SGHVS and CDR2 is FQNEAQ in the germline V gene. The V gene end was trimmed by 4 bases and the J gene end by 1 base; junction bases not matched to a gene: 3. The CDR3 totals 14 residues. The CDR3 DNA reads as TGTGCCAGCAGCTCCGGGACAGCGAACACTGAAGCTTTCTTT. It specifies CASSSGTANTEAFF.

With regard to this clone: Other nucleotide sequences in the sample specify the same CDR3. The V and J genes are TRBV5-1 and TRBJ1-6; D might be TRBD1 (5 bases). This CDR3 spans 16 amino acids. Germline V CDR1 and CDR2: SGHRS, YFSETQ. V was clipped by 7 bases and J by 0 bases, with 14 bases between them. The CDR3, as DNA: TGCGCCAGCGCCCCTGTGGGGGGCTCCTATAATTCACCCCTCCACTTT. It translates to CASAPVGGSYNSPLHF.

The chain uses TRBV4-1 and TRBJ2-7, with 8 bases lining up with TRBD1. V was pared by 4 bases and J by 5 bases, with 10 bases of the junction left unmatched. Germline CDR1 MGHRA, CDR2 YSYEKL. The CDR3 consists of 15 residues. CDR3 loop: CASSRLWTGSNEQYF. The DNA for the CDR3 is TGCGCCAGCAGCCGTCTTTGGACAGGGAGCAACGAGCAGTACTTC.

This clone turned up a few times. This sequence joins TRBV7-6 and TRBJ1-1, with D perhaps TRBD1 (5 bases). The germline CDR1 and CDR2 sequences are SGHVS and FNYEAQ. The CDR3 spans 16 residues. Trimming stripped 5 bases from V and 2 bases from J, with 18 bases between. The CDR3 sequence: CASSPRPVDTNTEAFF. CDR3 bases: TGTGCCAGCAGCCCCCGCCCCGTGGACACAAACACTGAAGCTTTCTTT.

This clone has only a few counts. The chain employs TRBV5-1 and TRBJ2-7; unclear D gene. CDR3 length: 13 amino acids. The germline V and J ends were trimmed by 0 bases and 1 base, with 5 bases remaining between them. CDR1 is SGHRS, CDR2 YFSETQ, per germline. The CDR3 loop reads CASSLVRSYEQYF. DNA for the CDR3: TGCGCCAGCAGCTTGGTACGGTCCTACGAGCAGTACTTC.

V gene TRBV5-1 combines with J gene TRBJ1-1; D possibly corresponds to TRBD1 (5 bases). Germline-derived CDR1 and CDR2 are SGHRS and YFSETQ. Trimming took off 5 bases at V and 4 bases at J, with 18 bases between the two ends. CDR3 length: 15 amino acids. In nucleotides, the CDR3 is TGCGCCAGCAGATCAGGGATAGTCGGGCCCACTGAAGCTTTCTTT. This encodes CASRSGIVGPTEAFF.

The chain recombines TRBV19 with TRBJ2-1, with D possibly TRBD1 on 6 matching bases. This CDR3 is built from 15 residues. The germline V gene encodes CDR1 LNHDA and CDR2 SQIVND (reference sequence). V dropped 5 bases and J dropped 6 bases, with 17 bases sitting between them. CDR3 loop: CASSGLGRQANEQFF. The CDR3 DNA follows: TGTGCCAGTAGTGGGCTGGGGCGACAGGCCAATGAGCAGTTCTTC.

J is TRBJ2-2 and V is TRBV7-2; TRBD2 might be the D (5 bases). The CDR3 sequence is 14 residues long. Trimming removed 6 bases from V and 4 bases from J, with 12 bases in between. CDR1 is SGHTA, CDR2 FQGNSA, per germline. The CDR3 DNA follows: TGTGCCAGCAGACAAAGCGGCTTCACCGGGGAGCTGTTTTTT. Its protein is CASRQSGFTGELFF. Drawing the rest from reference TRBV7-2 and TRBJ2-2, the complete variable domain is GAGVSQSPSNKVTEKGKDVELRCDPISGHTALYWYRQSLGQGLEFLIYFQGNSAPDKSGLPSDRFSAERTGGSVSTLTIQRTQQEDSAVYLCASRQSGFTGELFFGEGSRLTVL.

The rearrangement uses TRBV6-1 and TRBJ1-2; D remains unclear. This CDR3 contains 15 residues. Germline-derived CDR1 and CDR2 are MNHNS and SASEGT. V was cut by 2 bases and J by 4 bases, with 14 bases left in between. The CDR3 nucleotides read TGTGCCAGCAGTGAACCTGGGAGAGGGAGCTATGGCTACACCTTC. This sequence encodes CASSEPGRGSYGYTF.